The 32 T cell receptor beta chains presented below share a single source sample, sequenced in a study of blood T cell repertoires in COVID-19. The method was immunoSEQ multiplex PCR; TCRdb's version includes in-frame clones alone and lacks a portion of them. The sample yields roughly 35,000 clones, about nine tenths seen once. The source material was peripheral blood. These receptors were obtained from a man between 65 and 85 years old with acute or convalescent COVID-19.

This sequence joins TRBV19 and TRBJ1-3; a possible D gene is TRBD1 (5 bases). CDR1 is LNHDA and CDR2 is SQIVND in the germline V gene (reference sequence). V lost 3 bases and J lost 1, with 13 bases in between. This CDR3 has 16 amino acids. CDR3 protein: CASSMWDSVSGNTIYF. CDR3 sequence (DNA): TGTGCCAGTAGTATGTGGGACTCCGTTTCTGGAAACACCATATATTTT.

The gene calls are TRBV5-4 and TRBJ2-1, with 8 positions matching TRBD2. This CDR3 has 16 amino acids. Germline V gene lookup returns CDR1 SGHNT and CDR2 YYREEE (reference sequence). V lost 2 bases, J lost 4 bases, and 8 bases stayed unmatched. CDR3 in DNA: TGTGCCAGCAGCTTAGGAGCGGGAGTCTCTTACAATGAGCAGTTCTTC. Encoded protein: CASSLGAGVSYNEQFF.

The chain has TRBV3-1 (or the pseudogene TRBV3-2) and TRBJ2-2; D ambiguous. Trimming shortened V by 7 bases and J by 0 bases, and 9 bases separated the two germline ends. Per germline, CDR1 LGHDT and CDR2 YNNKEL (reference sequence). This CDR3 spans 14 amino acids. The CDR3 nucleotides are TGTGCCAGCACCTCTCTAGCGAACACCGGGGAGCTGTTTTTT. Translating it yields CASTSLANTGELFF.

The rearrangement uses TRBV6-5 and TRBJ1-4, with unresolved D. Trimming stripped 7 bases from V and 4 bases from J, with 10 bases between. Germline V lookup: CDR1 MNHEY, CDR2 SVGAGI. The CDR3 totals 13 residues. In DNA, the CDR3 is TGTGCCAGCACACAGACCAGTAATGAAAAACTGTTTTTT. Amino acid sequence: CASTQTSNEKLFF.

The chain recombines TRBV7-9 with TRBJ1-4; TRBD1 agrees at 8 bases. Germline lookup yields CDR1 SEHNR and CDR2 FQNEAQ (reference sequence). The V segment lost 5 bases and the J segment 8 bases; nucleotides outside the gene matches: 13. There are 16 residues in the CDR3. The CDR3 region is CASSLTSGQAGEKLFF. The CDR3 nucleotides read TGTGCCAGCAGCCTCACTTCGGGACAGGCAGGAGAAAAACTGTTTTTT.

CDR3 nucleotides: TGTGCCAGCAGTGGGGACAGGGGGTCAGATAGCGGGGAGCTGTTTTTT. Protein: CASSGDRGSDSGELFF. V is TRBV6-1 and J is TRBJ2-2, with 11 bases identical to TRBD1. J was trimmed by 7 bases and V by 4 bases; bases with no gene match: 8. The germline V gene encodes CDR1 MNHNS and CDR2 SASEGT. The CDR3 covers 16 residues.

The chain has TRBV7-2 and TRBJ2-7, with D perhaps matching TRBD1 (6 bases). V lost 1 base and J 0 bases, leaving 13 bases between the germline ends. This CDR3 is 16 amino acids long. Germline V gives CDR1 SGHTA, CDR2 FQGNSA. CDR3 coding DNA: TGTGCCAGCAGCTTAGGTGGGACACTAAGCTCCTACGAGCAGTACTTC. Encoded protein: CASSLGGTLSSYEQYF.

This chain joins TRBV7-9 and TRBJ1-4, with D unresolved. V lost 5 bases, J lost 3 bases, and 10 bases lay in between. Germline values: CDR1 SEHNR, CDR2 FQNEAQ (reference sequence). This CDR3 region has 14 residues. Here the CDR3 reads CASSGSGSNEKLFF. Written as DNA, the CDR3 is TGTGCCAGCAGCGGTAGCGGGTCTAATGAAAAACTGTTTTTT.

The V gene is TRBV28, the J gene TRBJ2-4; D is possibly TRBD2 (5 bases). V was cut by 6 bases and J by 8 bases, with 14 bases left in between. The CDR3 covers 13 residues. Germline V lookup: CDR1 MDHEN, CDR2 SYDVKM. DNA for the CDR3: TGTGCCAGCAGCCCCGGGGATGGGGACATTCAGTACTTC. Protein sequence: CASSPGDGDIQYF.

The genes are TRBV7-9 and TRBJ1-3, with TRBD1 as a possible D gene (5 bases). Trimming stripped 5 bases from V and 2 bases from J, with 10 bases between. CDR1 SEHNR and CDR2 FQNEAQ come from the germline V gene (reference sequence). This CDR3 has 14 amino acids. The CDR3 nucleotides read TGTGCCAGCAGCCAGGGTCTTACTGGAAACACCATATATTTT. Translating gives CASSQGLTGNTIYF.

The chain carries TRBV29-1 and TRBJ2-3; 11 bases fit TRBD2. The V segment lost 4 bases and the J segment 6 bases; nucleotides outside the gene matches: 9. The CDR3 length is 15 residues. Germline CDR1 reads SQVTM; CDR2 reads ANQGSEA. CDR3 nucleotide sequence: TGCAGCGTTGGAGCGACTAGCGGGATCGACGATACGCAGTATTTT. Translating it yields CSVGATSGIDDTQYF.

For the CDR3, the DNA is TGTGCCAGCAGTTACGATGCCCGGAGCATTCAGTACTTC. It translates to CASSYDARSIQYF. This chain connects TRBV6-2 or TRBV6-3 to TRBJ2-4, with no clear D. Trimming stripped 2 bases from V and 9 bases from J, with 11 bases between. This CDR3 is built from 13 residues. From germline, CDR1 is MNHEY and CDR2 SVGEGT.

The gene calls are TRBV18 and TRBJ2-1; 14 nucleotides line up with TRBD2. CDR1 is KGHSH, CDR2 LQKENI, per germline. The ends lost 5 bases at V and 7 bases at J; junction bases unmatched: 7. This CDR3 is 16 amino acids long. CDR3 in DNA: TGTGCCAGCTCAACGGGACTAGCGGGAGCCTCGAATGAGCAGTTCTTC. Protein: CASSTGLAGASNEQFF.

The chain employs TRBV7-9 and TRBJ1-5; D may be TRBD1 (6 bases). The CDR3 loop spans 16 amino acids. Germline CDR1 is SEHNR and CDR2 is FQNEAQ (reference sequence). Trimming pared 5 bases from V and 6 bases from J, leaving 20 bases between. CDR3 in amino acids: CASSLGAPGWVQPQHF. For the CDR3, the DNA is TGTGCCAGCAGCCTGGGGGCGCCAGGGTGGGTTCAGCCCCAGCATTTT.

The chain is built from TRBV11-2 and TRBJ2-3; the D gene is possibly TRBD1 (6 bases). Germline assignment: CDR1 SGHAT and CDR2 FQNNGV. V shed 5 bases and J shed 1 base, with 13 bases lying between them. This CDR3 contains 15 residues. Written as DNA, the CDR3 is TGTGCCAGCAGCCCCCGAAGGACAGGCACAGATACGCAGTATTTT. Encoded protein: CASSPRRTGTDTQYF.

The genes are TRBV10-3 and TRBJ2-1, with D maybe TRBD1 (6 bases). The CDR3 is made up of 13 amino acids. The germline V gene encodes CDR1 ENHRY and CDR2 SYGVKD. V was clipped by 6 bases and J by 9 bases, with 15 bases between them. Written as DNA, the CDR3 is TGTGCCATCAGGACGGACAGCCTAGGTGAGCAGTTCTTC. Its translation: CAIRTDSLGEQFF.

The chain couples TRBV12-3 or TRBV12-4 to TRBJ1-1, with unresolved D. V was shortened by 6 bases and J by 4 bases, with 9 bases between the two germline ends. This CDR3 spans 12 amino acids. In DNA, the CDR3 is TGTGCCAGCAGCTTTACGGTCACTGAAGCTTTCTTT. Protein sequence: CASSFTVTEAFF.

This chain uses TRBV21-1 with TRBJ2-7; the D call in the table, TRBD2, was not verified against the DNA. TRBV21-1 is flagged as a pseudogene. There are 16 residues in the CDR3. CDR3 nucleotides: TGTGCCAGCAGCGGTCCTCGGGAAGCGGGAGTACGCGAGCAGTACTTC. This sequence encodes CASSGPREAGVREQYF.

The V gene is TRBV27, the J gene TRBJ2-7; the match to TRBD2 covers 9 bases. The length of the CDR3 is 19 residues. V shed 7 bases, J shed 7 bases, and the junction held 26 bases outside the gene matches. Germline CDR1 and CDR2: MNHEY and SMNVEV (reference sequence). CDR3 DNA sequence: TGTGCCAGCACCGCCGGGACACCCGGGGGGAGCGGGAGGCTAAGGGAGCAGTACTTC. Protein: CASTAGTPGGSGRLREQYF.

V and J are TRBV19 and TRBJ1-1; tentatively, D is TRBD1 (6 bases). Germline CDR1 reads LNHDA; CDR2 reads SQIVND (reference sequence). This CDR3 region has 15 residues. V was trimmed by 0 bases and J by 12 bases, leaving 20 bases between them. The CDR3 spells CASSIEGGGPPPTFF. The CDR3 DNA follows: TGTGCCAGTAGTATAGAGGGAGGGGGGCCGCCGCCAACTTTCTTT.

This clone came up once. The chain is built from TRBV11-2 and TRBJ1-1, with a possible D match to TRBD1 (6 bases). Between the trimmed V and J ends, which lost 4 bases and 4 bases, there was a span of 10 bases. In germline, CDR1 is SGHAT, CDR2 FQNNGV. The CDR3 has 13 amino acids. The CDR3 region has the DNA TGTGCCAGCAGCTCAGGGGCCAGCACTGAAGCTTTCTTT. Amino acids: CASSSGASTEAFF.

The genes are TRBV29-1 and TRBJ1-1; possible D gene TRBD1, 5 bases. Germline CDR1 is SQVTM and CDR2 is ANQGSEA. Between the trimmed V and J ends, which lost 6 bases and 8 bases, there was a span of 10 bases. This CDR3 is 10 amino acids long. The CDR3 coding sequence is TGCAGCGTCCTAGGGGCCGAAGCTTTCTTT. This codes for CSVLGAEAFF.

The V call is TRBV5-1, the J call TRBJ2-5; TRBD2 matches at 14 bases. Germline V lookup: CDR1 SGHRS, CDR2 YFSETQ. This CDR3 is built from 16 residues. V gave up 4 bases and J gave up 4 bases; unmatched junction bases: 6. The CDR3 sequence: CASSGLGLAGGETQYF. CDR3 nucleotides: TGCGCCAGCAGCGGACTAGGACTAGCGGGAGGAGAGACCCAGTACTTC.

The rearrangement links TRBV4-3 to TRBJ2-1, with 14 nucleotides matching TRBD2. This CDR3 has 18 residues. Germline V gene lookup returns CDR1 LGHNA and CDR2 YSLEER. J gave up 2 bases and V 6 bases, and 9 bases lay outside the gene matches. CDR3 residues: CASREGGGLAGAYNEQFF. The CDR3 region has the DNA TGCGCCAGCAGGGAGGGAGGGGGACTAGCGGGGGCCTACAATGAGCAGTTCTTC.

The rearrangement links TRBV5-1 to TRBJ2-2, with 7 bases identical to TRBD2. Trimming cost V 0 bases and J 7 bases; bases outside gene matches: 12. The CDR3 consists of 17 residues. Germline V CDR1 and CDR2: SGHRS, YFSETQ. This CDR3 reads CASSLGQRGLNGGELFF. The CDR3 nucleotides read TGCGCCAGCAGCTTGGGCCAGCGGGGTCTTAACGGCGGGGAGCTGTTTTTT.

The gene calls are TRBV2 and TRBJ2-7; 9 bases are a match to TRBD1. This CDR3 has 14 amino acids. Trimming at V came to 6 bases and at J to 4 bases, leaving 7 bases not matched to a gene. Germline V gene sequence: CDR1 SNHLY, CDR2 FYNNEI. The CDR3 loop reads CASRVGQGNYEQYF. CDR3 nucleotide sequence: TGTGCCAGCAGGGTTGGACAGGGGAATTACGAGCAGTACTTC. Variable domain in full (rest from reference TRBV2 and TRBJ2-7): EPEVTQTPSHQVTQMGQEVILRCVPISNHLYFYWYRQILGQKVEFLVSFYNNEISEKSEIFDDQFSVERPDGSNFTLKIRSTKLEDSAMYFCASRVGQGNYEQYFGPGTRLTVT.

This chain joins TRBV18 and TRBJ2-1; D is possibly TRBD1 (6 bases). Trimming shortened V by 0 bases and J by 9 bases, and 9 bases separated the two germline ends. The CDR3 sequence is 13 residues long. Germline values: CDR1 KGHSH, CDR2 LQKENI. CDR3 region: CASSPPVDSEQFF. CDR3 bases: TGTGCCAGCTCACCACCGGTGGACAGTGAGCAGTTCTTC. Looking up the rest from reference TRBV18 and TRBJ2-1 gives the full variable domain: NAGVMQNPRHLVRRRGQEARLRCSPMKGHSHVYWYRQLPEEGLKFMVYLQKENIIDESGMPKERFSAEFPKEGPSILRIQQVVRGDSAAYFCASSPPVDSEQFFGPGTRLTVL.

The rearrangement joins TRBV18 to TRBJ1-5, with a tentative D call TRBD1 (5 bases). V shed 4 bases and J shed 7 bases, with 11 bases lying between them. The CDR3 sequence is 13 residues long. The germline gives CDR1 KGHSH, CDR2 LQKENI. The CDR3 DNA sequence: TGTGCCAGCTCACAGGGGTGGCAACAGCCCCAGCATTTT. Translation: CASSQGWQQPQHF.

The chain uses TRBV5-8 and TRBJ1-5, with D perhaps matching TRBD1 (6 bases). V dropped 4 bases and J dropped 3 bases, with 11 bases sitting between them. Per germline, CDR1 SGHTS and CDR2 YDEGEE. The CDR3 contains 14 residues. CDR3 residues: CASSPGQFNQPQHF. Written as DNA, the CDR3 is TGTGCCAGCAGCCCCGGACAGTTCAATCAGCCCCAGCATTTT.

The chain recombines TRBV15 with TRBJ1-4; D gene unclear. V gave up 0 bases and J gave up 5 bases, with 13 bases separating them. The germline V gene has CDR1 LNHNV and CDR2 YYDKDF (reference sequence). This CDR3 is built from 16 residues. In nucleotides, the CDR3 is TGTGCCACCAGCAGAGAAAACGGGCCGGGAAATGAAAAACTGTTTTTT. It is translated as CATSRENGPGNEKLFF.

The chain is built from TRBV6-5 and TRBJ2-7; maybe TRBD2 (5 bases). Trimming cost V 2 bases and J 1 base, with 9 bases left between them. The germline V gene encodes CDR1 MNHEY and CDR2 SVGAGI. This CDR3 has 14 amino acids. DNA for the CDR3: TGTGCCAGCAGTTACGTCGGCGGGTCCTACGAGCAGTACTTC. Protein product: CASSYVGGSYEQYF.

The CDR3 DNA reads as TGTGCCAGCAGCCCTCCCGGGACAGGGGCCAATGAGCAGTTCTTC. It codes for CASSPPGTGANEQFF. The chain has TRBV14 and TRBJ2-1; 10 nucleotides agree with TRBD1. V shed 4 bases and J 6 bases; nucleotides not matched to a gene: 6. The germline V gene encodes CDR1 SGHDN and CDR2 FVKESK. The length of the CDR3 is 15 residues.